Below, one T cell receptor beta chain is given with its context. Germline loops: CDR1 SNHLY, CDR2 FYNNEI. This CDR3 spans 13 amino acids. Trimming shortened V by 10 bases and J by 3 bases, and 15 bases separated the two germline ends. These data are taken from a study of blood T cell repertoires in COVID-19. TCRdb's copy holds only in-frame clones and misses some; the assay was immunoSEQ multiplex PCR. The sample contains over 200,000 clones, 75% to 85% of which appear only once. The sample consisted of peripheral blood. The rearrangement joins TRBV2 to TRBJ1-1; a weak D match, TRBD1 (6 bases). This clonotype was sampled from a woman aged 25-40 years with COVID-19, enrolled during active disease. CDR3 protein: CAIQGSRDTEAFF. CDR3 DNA sequence: TGTGCCATCCAGGGGTCTCGGGACACTGAAGCTTTCTTT.